A selection of T cell receptor beta chains follows, all from one sample in a study of CD8+CD57+ T cells in acquired aplastic anemia. TCRdb redid the calling of the reads with MiXCR, one entry per CDR3 protein. The sample holds 250,000 to 300,000 distinct CDR3 sequences, around three fifths seen once. The source material was sorted CD4+, CD8+, or CD8+CD57+ T cells (not recorded which) from PBMCs. The receptor set was obtained from a human donor with severe aplastic anemia or a healthy control (not recorded which). Both conserved end residues are part of each CDR3. D genes are given only for firm matches. The listing skips clone size in some rows; elsewhere it reads once, few, many or a size class.

V: TRBV7-9; size: NA; D: NA; J: TRBJ1-1; CDR3: CASSSDGRGEAFF; DNA: TGTGCCAGCAGCTCGGACGGACGTGGTGAAGCTTTCTTT
V: TRBV20-1; size: NA; D: NA; J: TRBJ2-2; CDR3: CSASGQYTGELFF; DNA: TGCAGTGCTAGTGGACAGTACACCGGGGAGCTGTTCTTT
V: TRBV6-1; size: NA; D: NA; J: TRBJ1-2; CDR3: CASRGRGGPGNTF; DNA: TGTGCCAGCAGGGGGAGGGGAGGTCCTGGAAACACCTTC
V: TRBV6-6; size: many; D: NA; J: TRBJ2-3; CDR3: CASDRGGPSTDTQYF; DNA: TGTGCCAGCGACCGCGGGGGCCCGAGCACAGATACGCAGTATTTT
V: TRBV9; size: many; D: TRBD1; J: TRBJ2-1; CDR3: CASSGRTGDYNEQFF; DNA: TGTGCCAGCAGCGGAAGGACAGGGGACTACAATGAGCAGTTCTTC
V: TRBV5-1; size: NA; D: NA; J: TRBJ2-5; CDR3: CASSWGAAETQYF; DNA: TGCGCCAGCAGTTGGGGGGCGGCAGAGACCCAGTACTTC
V: TRBV10-1; size: NA; D: TRBD1; J: TRBJ1-2; CDR3: CASSGDRAFYGYTF; DNA: TGCGCCAGCAGTGGGGACAGGGCCTTCTATGGCTACACCTTC
V: TRBV20-1; size: NA; D: NA; J: TRBJ1-3; CDR3: CSATPGNTIYF; DNA: TGCAGTGCTACCCCTGGAAACACCATATATTTT
V: TRBV6-5; size: once; D: TRBD2; J: TRBJ2-3; CDR3: CASSLAGQRYSRTEAGDTQYF; DNA: TGTGCCAGCAGTTTAGCGGGTCAACGCTATTCCCGAACTGAAGCTGGAGATACGCAGTATTTT
V: TRBV12-3/TRBV12-4; size: NA; D: NA; J: TRBJ1-1; CDR3: CASSQFRGEAFF; DNA: TGTGCCAGCAGTCAATTCAGGGGTGAAGCTTTCTTT
V: TRBV20-1; size: NA; D: NA; J: TRBJ2-7; CDR3: CSASLAGSYEQYF; DNA: TGCAGTGCTAGTCTGGCGGGATCCTACGAGCAGTACTTC
V: TRBV5-1; size: NA; D: NA; J: TRBJ2-2; CDR3: CASSYGGGELFF; DNA: TGCGCCAGCAGCTACGGGGGCGGGGAGCTGTTTTTT
V: TRBV7-2; size: NA; D: TRBD1; J: TRBJ2-2; CDR3: CASSRVTMTGMNTGELFF; DNA: TGTGCCAGCAGCCGCGTTACCATGACAGGGATGAACACCGGGGAGCTGTTTTTT
V: TRBV20-1; size: few; D: TRBD1; J: TRBJ1-1; CDR3: CSARTGGLNTEAFF; DNA: TGCAGTGCTAGGACAGGGGGCCTGAACACTGAAGCTTTCTTT
V: TRBV7-9; size: NA; D: TRBD1; J: TRBJ2-3; CDR3: CASRPQGNTQYF; DNA: TGTGCCAGCAGACCACAGGGGAATACGCAGTATTTT
V: TRBV2; size: many; D: NA; J: TRBJ1-5; CDR3: CASSEEGREGRYSNQPQHF; DNA: TGTGCCAGCAGTGAAGAGGGCAGGGAAGGGAGGTATAGCAATCAGCCCCAGCATTTT
V: TRBV24-1; size: NA; D: TRBD2; J: TRBJ2-3; CDR3: CATSDSPGGGDTQYF; DNA: TGTGCCACCAGTGATTCCCCGGGGGGGGGTGATACGCAGTATTTT
V: TRBV3-1; size: few; D: NA; J: TRBJ2-5; CDR3: CASSQAPILSGQETQYF; DNA: TGTGCCAGCAGCCAAGCCCCTATTCTTAGTGGCCAAGAGACCCAGTACTTC
V: TRBV2; size: few; D: TRBD1; J: TRBJ2-7; CDR3: CARRDSSDYEQYF; DNA: TGTGCCAGACGGGACAGCTCGGACTACGAGCAGTACTTC
V: TRBV24-1; size: NA; D: TRBD1; J: TRBJ2-3; CDR3: CATSADRGPTDTQYF; DNA: TGTGCCACCAGTGCTGACAGGGGGCCGACAGATACGCAGTATTTT
V: TRBV7-4; size: NA; D: NA; J: TRBJ2-7; CDR3: CASSSSTGEYEQYF; DNA: TGTGCCAGCAGCTCGTCGACTGGAGAGTACGAGCAGTACTTC
V: TRBV11-2; size: many; D: NA; J: TRBJ1-2; CDR3: CASSFWEGYGYTF; DNA: TGTGCCAGCAGCTTCTGGGAAGGGTATGGCTACACCTTC
V: TRBV20-1; size: many; D: NA; J: TRBJ2-6; CDR3: CSAREGANVLTF; DNA: TGCAGTGCTAGAGAGGGGGCCAACGTCCTGACTTTC
V: TRBV20-1; size: many; D: NA; J: TRBJ1-5; CDR3: CSASAANTNQPQHF; DNA: TGCAGTGCTAGTGCCGCGAATACTAATCAGCCCCAGCATTTT
V: TRBV5-1; size: NA; D: TRBD1; J: TRBJ1-2; CDR3: CASSWTGGDGYTF; DNA: TGCGCCAGCAGCTGGACAGGGGGGGATGGCTACACCTTC
V: TRBV7-6; size: NA; D: NA; J: TRBJ2-7; CDR3: CASSLQGLSVYEQYF; DNA: TGTGCCAGCAGCTTACAGGGGCTCTCCGTCTACGAGCAGTACTTC
V: TRBV5-1; size: many; D: NA; J: TRBJ2-6; CDR3: CASSRTTDSSGANVLTF; DNA: TGCGCCAGCAGCCGGACGACAGATAGCTCTGGGGCCAACGTCCTGACTTTC
V: TRBV7-2; size: NA; D: TRBD2; J: TRBJ2-7; CDR3: CASSSEGLAGDEQYF; DNA: TGTGCCAGCAGCTCCGAGGGACTAGCGGGGGACGAGCAGTACTTC
V: TRBV20-1; size: NA; D: NA; J: TRBJ1-6; CDR3: CSASRRGSPLHF; DNA: TGCAGTGCTAGCCGTCGGGGTTCACCCCTCCACTTT
V: TRBV19; size: NA; D: TRBD2; J: TRBJ2-7; CDR3: CASSIASGGWREQYF; DNA: TGTGCCAGTAGTATTGCCAGCGGGGGGTGGAGAGAGCAGTACTTC
V: TRBV15; size: NA; D: TRBD1; J: TRBJ2-1; CDR3: CATSTRTGPNEQFF; DNA: TGTGCCACCAGCACGAGGACAGGCCCTAATGAGCAGTTCTTC
V: TRBV10-3; size: once; D: NA; J: TRBJ2-7; CDR3: CASSYSRQPKYF; DNA: TGTGCCAGCAGTTACTCGCGGCAGCCGAAGTACTTC
V: TRBV12-5; size: NA; D: NA; J: TRBJ1-1; CDR3: CASGLGMNTEAFF; DNA: TGTGCTAGTGGTTTGGGAATGAACACTGAAGCTTTCTTT
V: TRBV6-5; size: many; D: NA; J: TRBJ1-4; CDR3: CASRRSTNEKLFF; DNA: TGTGCCAGTCGTCGGTCGACTAATGAAAAACTGTTTTTT
V: TRBV20-1; size: NA; D: TRBD2; J: TRBJ2-1; CDR3: CSAAGLAGGNNEQFF; DNA: TGCAGTGCCGCGGGACTAGCGGGAGGTAACAATGAGCAGTTCTTC
V: TRBV6-5; size: many; D: NA; J: TRBJ2-3; CDR3: CASRPYRGITDTQYF; DNA: TGTGCCAGCAGACCCTACCGGGGGATCACAGATACGCAGTATTTT
V: TRBV2; size: NA; D: TRBD1; J: TRBJ1-5; CDR3: CASSEVLGVGQGNQPQHF; DNA: TGTGCCAGCAGTGAAGTCTTAGGCGTGGGACAGGGCAATCAGCCCCAGCATTTT
V: TRBV5-1; size: NA; D: TRBD1; J: TRBJ1-4; CDR3: CASSLGDRDEKLFF; DNA: TGCGCCAGCAGCTTGGGGGACAGGGATGAAAAACTGTTTTTT
V: TRBV7-8; size: NA; D: TRBD2; J: TRBJ2-5; CDR3: CASSLGLRLAGKETQYF; DNA: TGTGCCAGCAGCTTAGGTCTGCGACTAGCGGGAAAAGAGACCCAGTACTTC
V: TRBV20-1; size: NA; D: NA; J: TRBJ2-5; CDR3: CSANIGQLETQYF; DNA: TGCAGTGCAAATATCGGGCAGTTGGAGACCCAGTACTTC
V: TRBV9; size: many; D: TRBD2; J: TRBJ2-2; CDR3: CASSRTFSGGANTGELFF; DNA: TGTGCCAGCAGCCGGACGTTTAGCGGGGGGGCAAACACCGGGGAGCTGTTTTTT
V: TRBV7-2; size: NA; D: NA; J: TRBJ1-5; CDR3: CASSSSRLAQPQHF; DNA: TGTGCCAGCAGCTCCAGTCGGTTGGCTCAGCCCCAGCATTTT
V: TRBV29-1; size: NA; D: TRBD2; J: TRBJ2-1; CDR3: CSVAFRLAGLYNEQFF; DNA: TGCAGCGTTGCCTTCAGACTAGCGGGGTTATACAATGAGCAGTTCTTC
V: TRBV10-1; size: NA; D: TRBD1; J: TRBJ1-4; CDR3: CASTPPGQGNEKLFF; DNA: TGCGCCAGCACCCCTCCGGGACAGGGAAATGAAAAACTGTTTTTT
V: TRBV7-2; size: few; D: NA; J: TRBJ2-7; CDR3: CASSLELGYEQYF; DNA: TGTGCCAGCAGCTTAGAATTAGGATACGAGCAGTACTTC
V: TRBV7-9; size: few; D: NA; J: TRBJ2-5; CDR3: CASSSNLDSRKETQYF; DNA: TGTGCCAGCAGCTCTAACCTAGACAGCCGTAAAGAGACCCAGTACTTC
V: TRBV24-1; size: NA; D: NA; J: TRBJ2-3; CDR3: CATSDATRKRTDTQYF; DNA: TGTGCCACCAGTGATGCGACTAGAAAACGCACAGATACGCAGTATTTT
V: TRBV20-1; size: NA; D: NA; J: TRBJ1-1; CDR3: CSGKKGMVIEAFF; DNA: TGCAGTGGGAAAAAGGGGATGGTTATTGAAGCTTTCTTT
V: TRBV7-9; size: NA; D: NA; J: TRBJ2-7; CDR3: CASSLDSGPPYEQYF; DNA: TGTGCCAGCAGCTTAGATTCGGGGCCCCCCTACGAGCAGTACTTC
V: TRBV19; size: NA; D: NA; J: TRBJ1-5; CDR3: CASSIGVQPQHF; DNA: TGTGCCAGTAGTATAGGGGTTCAGCCCCAGCATTTT
V: TRBV4-1; size: many; D: TRBD1; J: TRBJ1-5; CDR3: CASSLNTGGSNQPQHF; DNA: TGCGCCAGCAGCCTTAATACAGGGGGGAGCAATCAGCCCCAGCATTTT
V: TRBV15; size: NA; D: NA; J: TRBJ2-7; CDR3: CATSRDRGDYEQYF; DNA: TGTGCCACCAGCAGAGACAGGGGTGACTACGAGCAGTACTTC
V: TRBV20-1; size: NA; D: NA; J: TRBJ2-7; CDR3: CSASGQYEQYF; DNA: TGCAGTGCTAGCGGACAGTACGAGCAGTACTTC
V: TRBV14; size: NA; D: NA; J: TRBJ1-6; CDR3: CASTRQGDNSPLHF; DNA: TGTGCCAGCACTAGGCAGGGTGATAATTCACCCCTCCACTTT
V: TRBV20-1; size: NA; D: NA; J: TRBJ2-5; CDR3: CSASGLIQETQYF; DNA: TGCAGTGCTAGCGGTTTGATCCAAGAGACCCAGTACTTC
V: TRBV29-1; size: NA; D: TRBD2; J: TRBJ2-3; CDR3: CSVDGLAGGGGTDTQYF; DNA: TGCAGCGTTGATGGACTAGCGGGAGGGGGAGGCACAGATACGCAGTATTTT